Sequencing of this TCR beta chain was carried out in a study of T cells after yellow fever vaccination. TCRdb reprocessed the 5' RACE reads via MiXCR and lists one record per CDR3 protein. This table has 120,000 or so distinct CDR3 sequences, about 8.8% appearing once. General study findings and limits: Post-booster repertoires contained most primary-vaccination clones again (about 96% CD4, less than 90% CD8).

With 1 base clipped from V and 3 bases from J, the junction kept 4 bases outside the gene matches. This CDR3 has 16 residues. CDR1 is LNHDA and CDR2 is SQIVND in the germline V gene (reference sequence). Worth noting for this clonotype: Antigen specificity is unknown.

V usage is TRBV19 and J usage is TRBJ1-1; 11 bases agree with TRBD1. Material: CD8+ T cells sorted from PBMCs, obtained on the day of the yellow fever booster vaccination. The TCR was taken from a man younger than 30 who received the YFV17D yellow fever vaccine. The chain's CDR3 is CASSIGPGQGDTEAFF. Written as DNA, the CDR3 is TGTGCCAGTAGTATAGGCCCGGGACAGGGGGACACTGAAGCTTTCTTT.